This T cell receptor (beta chain) came from a study of shared clonotypes between healthy human individuals. Measured with immunoSEQ multiplex PCR; TCRdb has only the in-frame clones, and not every one. The table lists millions of clones, approximately 93% of them singletons. Participating donors were healthy, HIV-negative adults free of recent acute infections or vaccinations. Germline trimming cut 3 bases from V and 5 bases from J; bases unmatched to any gene: 11. CDR3 size: 16 residues. In germline, CDR1 is SGHTS, CDR2 YDEGEE. The chain employs TRBV5-8 and TRBJ2-5, with TRBD2 identical over 9 bases. This TCR derives from a man between 18 and 29 years old in good health. Some clones in this sample may be carry-over from other donors' samples. The sample taken for sequencing was naive CD4+ T cells from PBMCs. Regarding subset: CD45RA+ positively selected. The CDR3 region has the DNA TGTGCCAGCAGCTCGCCCAACTTAGCGGGAGAGGAGACCCAGTACTTC. This gives the protein CASSSPNLAGEETQYF.